This T cell receptor beta chain was documented in a study of cytomegalovirus exposure and HLA in healthy donors. Study-wide results and limits: Accounts indicate the classifier identified cytomegalovirus status with strong specificity and sensitivity.

Comment on this clone: Its antigen is still unknown.

The length of the CDR3 is 13 residues. Germline-derived CDR1 and CDR2 are SGHDT and YYEEEE. With 9 bases removed from V and 3 bases from J, the gap between germline ends came to 15 bases. The donors were part of the validation cohort, which consisted of about 130 subjects and was separate from the first cohort of about 670 subjects. This table comes from immunoSEQ multiplex PCR, and its TCRdb copy is limited to in-frame clones, with some not included. Of around 62,000 clones in the sample, approximately 90% were seen once. The sequencing input was PBMCs. This receptor was taken from a woman aged 18 to 35 in good health and CMV-seronegative. V usage is TRBV5-6 and J usage is TRBJ1-1; a weak D match, TRBD1 (6 bases). The CDR3 loop is CATRGGGYTEAFF. The CDR3 bases are TGTGCCACGAGGGGGGGCGGTTACACTGAAGCTTTCTTT.